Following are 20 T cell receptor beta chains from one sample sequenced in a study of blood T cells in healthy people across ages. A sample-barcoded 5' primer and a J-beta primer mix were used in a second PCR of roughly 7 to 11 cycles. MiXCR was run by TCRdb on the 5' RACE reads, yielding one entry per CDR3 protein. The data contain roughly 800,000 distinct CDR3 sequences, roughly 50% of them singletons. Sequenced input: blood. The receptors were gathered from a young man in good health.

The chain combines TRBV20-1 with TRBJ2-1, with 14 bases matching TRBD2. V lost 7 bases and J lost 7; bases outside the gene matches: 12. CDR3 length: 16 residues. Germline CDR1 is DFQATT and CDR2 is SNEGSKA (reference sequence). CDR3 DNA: TGCAGTGGTACCTCATTGACTAGCGGGAGGGGTAATGAGCAGTTCTTC. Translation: CSGTSLTSGRGNEQFF.

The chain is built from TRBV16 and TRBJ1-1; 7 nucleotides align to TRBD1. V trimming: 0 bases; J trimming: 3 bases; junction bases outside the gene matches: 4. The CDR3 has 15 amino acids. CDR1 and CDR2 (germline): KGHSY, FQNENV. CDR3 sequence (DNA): TGTGCCAGCAGCCAATCTCGACAGGGATACACTGAAGCTTTCTTT. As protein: CASSQSRQGYTEAFF.

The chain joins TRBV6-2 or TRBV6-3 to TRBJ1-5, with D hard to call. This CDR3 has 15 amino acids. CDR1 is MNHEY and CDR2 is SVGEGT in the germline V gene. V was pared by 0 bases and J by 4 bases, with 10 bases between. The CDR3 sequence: CASSYSSVSNQPQHF. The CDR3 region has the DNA TGTGCCAGCAGTTACTCTTCAGTTTCAAATCAGCCCCAGCATTTT.

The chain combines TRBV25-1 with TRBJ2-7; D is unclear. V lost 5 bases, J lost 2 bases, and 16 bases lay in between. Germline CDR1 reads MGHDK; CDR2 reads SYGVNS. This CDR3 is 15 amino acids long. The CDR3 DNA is TGTGCCAGCAGTCCCCAGGCCAGCCTAACCTACGAGCAGTACTTC. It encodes CASSPQASLTYEQYF.

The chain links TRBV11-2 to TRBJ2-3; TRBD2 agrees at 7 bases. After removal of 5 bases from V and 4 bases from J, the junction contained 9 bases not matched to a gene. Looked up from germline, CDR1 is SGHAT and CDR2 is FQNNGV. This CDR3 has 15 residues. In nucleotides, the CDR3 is TGTGCCAGCAGCCTGATAGGGGCGGGAGCAGATACGCAGTATTTT. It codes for CASSLIGAGADTQYF.

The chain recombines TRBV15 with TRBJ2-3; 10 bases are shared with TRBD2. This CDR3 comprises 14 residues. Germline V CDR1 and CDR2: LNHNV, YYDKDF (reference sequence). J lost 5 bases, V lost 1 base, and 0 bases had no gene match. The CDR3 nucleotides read TGTGCCACCAGCAGAGGGACTAGCGGAGATACGCAGTATTTT. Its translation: CATSRGTSGDTQYF.

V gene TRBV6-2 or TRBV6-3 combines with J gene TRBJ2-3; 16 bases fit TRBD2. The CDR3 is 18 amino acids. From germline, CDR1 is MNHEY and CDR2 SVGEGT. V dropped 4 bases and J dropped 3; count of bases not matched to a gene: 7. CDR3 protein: CASSSGTSGRAYTDTQYF. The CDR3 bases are TGTGCCAGCAGTTCCGGGACTAGCGGGAGGGCCTATACAGATACGCAGTATTTT.

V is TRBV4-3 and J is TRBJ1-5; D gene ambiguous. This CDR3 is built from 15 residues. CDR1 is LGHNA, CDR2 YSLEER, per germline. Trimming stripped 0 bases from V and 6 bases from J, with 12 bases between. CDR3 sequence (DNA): TGCGCCAGCAGCCAAGAACCGGGGAGTGGTCAGCCCCAGCATTTT. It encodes CASSQEPGSGQPQHF.

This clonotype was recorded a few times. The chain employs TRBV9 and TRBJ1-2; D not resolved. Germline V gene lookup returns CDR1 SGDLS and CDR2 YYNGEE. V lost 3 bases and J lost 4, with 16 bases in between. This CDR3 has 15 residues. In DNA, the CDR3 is TGTGCCAGCAGCGGCCCCGGGTTCAGAACCTATGGCTACACCTTC. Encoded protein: CASSGPGFRTYGYTF.

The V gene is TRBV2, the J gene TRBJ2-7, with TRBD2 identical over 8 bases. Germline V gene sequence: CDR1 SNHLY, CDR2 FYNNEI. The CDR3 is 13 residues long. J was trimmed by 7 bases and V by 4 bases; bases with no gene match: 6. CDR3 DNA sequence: TGTGCCAGCAGTGCGGGACTAGACAATGAGCAGTACTTC. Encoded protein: CASSAGLDNEQYF. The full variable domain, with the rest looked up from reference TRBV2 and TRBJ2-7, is EPEVTQTPSHQVTQMGQEVILRCVPISNHLYFYWYRQILGQKVEFLVSFYNNEISEKSEIFDDQFSVERPDGSNFTLKIRSTKLEDSAMYFCASSAGLDNEQYFGPGTRLTVT.

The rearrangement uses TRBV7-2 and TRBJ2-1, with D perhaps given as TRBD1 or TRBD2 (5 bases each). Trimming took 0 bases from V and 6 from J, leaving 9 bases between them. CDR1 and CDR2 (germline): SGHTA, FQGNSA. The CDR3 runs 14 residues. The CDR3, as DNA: TGTGCCAGCAGCTTAGCCGGGACCACCAATGAGCAGTTCTTC. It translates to CASSLAGTTNEQFF. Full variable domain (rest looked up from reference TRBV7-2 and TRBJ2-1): GAGVSQSPSNKVTEKGKDVELRCDPISGHTALYWYRQSLGQGLEFLIYFQGNSAPDKSGLPSDRFSAERTGGSVSTLTIQRTQQEDSAVYLCASSLAGTTNEQFFGPGTRLTVL.

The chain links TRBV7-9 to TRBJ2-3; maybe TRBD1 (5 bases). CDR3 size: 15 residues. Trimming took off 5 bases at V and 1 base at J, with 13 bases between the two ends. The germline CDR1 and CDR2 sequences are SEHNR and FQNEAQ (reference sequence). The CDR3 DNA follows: TGTGCCAGCAGCCCAGACAGTCTGGGCACAGATACGCAGTATTTT. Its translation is CASSPDSLGTDTQYF. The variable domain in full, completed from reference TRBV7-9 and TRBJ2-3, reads DTGVSQNPRHKITKRGQNVTFRCDPISEHNRLYWYRQTLGQGPEFLTYFQNEAQLEKSRLLSDRFSAERPKGSFSTLEIQRTEQGDSAMYLCASSPDSLGTDTQYFGPGTRLTVL.

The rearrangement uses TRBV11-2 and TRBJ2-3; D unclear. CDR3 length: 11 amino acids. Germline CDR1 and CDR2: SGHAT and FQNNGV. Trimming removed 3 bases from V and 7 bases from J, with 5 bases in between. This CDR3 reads CASSFENTQYF. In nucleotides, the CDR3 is TGTGCCAGCAGCTTCGAGAATACGCAGTATTTT.

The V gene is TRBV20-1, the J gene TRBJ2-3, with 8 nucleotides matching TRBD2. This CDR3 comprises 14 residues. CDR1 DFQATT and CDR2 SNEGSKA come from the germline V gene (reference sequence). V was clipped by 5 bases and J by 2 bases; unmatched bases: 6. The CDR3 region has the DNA TGCAGTGCTGCCAGCGGGAGCTACACAGATACGCAGTATTTT. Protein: CSAASGSYTDTQYF.

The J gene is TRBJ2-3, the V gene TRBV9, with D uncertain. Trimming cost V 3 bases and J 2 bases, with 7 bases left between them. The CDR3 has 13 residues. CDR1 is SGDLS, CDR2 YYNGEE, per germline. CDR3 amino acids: CASSATTTDTQYF. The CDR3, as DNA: TGTGCCAGCAGCGCGACGACCACAGATACGCAGTATTTT. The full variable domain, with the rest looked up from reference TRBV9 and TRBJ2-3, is DSGVTQTPKHLITATGQRVTLRCSPRSGDLSVYWYQQSLDQGLQFLIQYYNGEERAKGNILERFSAQQFPDLHSELNLSSLELGDSALYFCASSATTTDTQYFGPGTRLTVL.

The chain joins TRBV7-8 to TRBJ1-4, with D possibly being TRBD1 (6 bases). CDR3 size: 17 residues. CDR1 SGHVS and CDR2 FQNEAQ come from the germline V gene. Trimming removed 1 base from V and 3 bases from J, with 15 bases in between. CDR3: CASSLDPGQPPNEKLFF. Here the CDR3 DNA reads TGTGCCAGCAGCTTAGACCCCGGACAGCCTCCTAATGAAAAACTGTTTTTT.

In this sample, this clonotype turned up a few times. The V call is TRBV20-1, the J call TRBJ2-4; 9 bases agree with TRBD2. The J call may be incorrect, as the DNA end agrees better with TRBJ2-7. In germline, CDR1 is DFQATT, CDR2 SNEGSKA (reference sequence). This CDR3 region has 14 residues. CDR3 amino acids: CSASSSGKTYEQYF. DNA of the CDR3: TGCAGTGCTAGCTCTAGCGGGAAGACCTACGAGCAGTACTTC.

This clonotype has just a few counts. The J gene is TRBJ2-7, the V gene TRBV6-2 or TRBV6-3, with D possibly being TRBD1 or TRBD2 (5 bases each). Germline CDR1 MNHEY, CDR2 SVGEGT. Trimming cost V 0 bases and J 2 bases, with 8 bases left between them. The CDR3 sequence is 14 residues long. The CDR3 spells CASSYSGPTYEQYF. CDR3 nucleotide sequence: TGTGCCAGCAGTTACTCGGGACCGACCTACGAGCAGTACTTC.

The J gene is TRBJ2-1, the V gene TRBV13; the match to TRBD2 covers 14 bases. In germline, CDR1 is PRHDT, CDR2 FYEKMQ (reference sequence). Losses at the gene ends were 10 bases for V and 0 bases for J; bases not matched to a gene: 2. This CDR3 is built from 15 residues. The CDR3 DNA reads TGTGCCATCGGGACTAGCGGGAGCTCCTACAATGAGCAGTTCTTC. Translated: CAIGTSGSSYNEQFF. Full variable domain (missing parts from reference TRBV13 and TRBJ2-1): AAGVIQSPRHLIKEKRETATLKCYPIPRHDTVYWYQQGPGQDPQFLISFYEKMQSDKGSIPDRFSAQQFSDYHSELNMSSLELGDSALYFCAIGTSGSSYNEQFFGPGTRLTVL.

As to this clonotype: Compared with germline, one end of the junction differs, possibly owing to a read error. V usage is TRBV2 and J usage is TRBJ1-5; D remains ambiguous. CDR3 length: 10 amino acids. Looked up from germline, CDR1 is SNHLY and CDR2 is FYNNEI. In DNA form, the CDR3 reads TGTGCCATCAGAAATCGGCCCCAGCATTTT. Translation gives CAIRNRPQHF.